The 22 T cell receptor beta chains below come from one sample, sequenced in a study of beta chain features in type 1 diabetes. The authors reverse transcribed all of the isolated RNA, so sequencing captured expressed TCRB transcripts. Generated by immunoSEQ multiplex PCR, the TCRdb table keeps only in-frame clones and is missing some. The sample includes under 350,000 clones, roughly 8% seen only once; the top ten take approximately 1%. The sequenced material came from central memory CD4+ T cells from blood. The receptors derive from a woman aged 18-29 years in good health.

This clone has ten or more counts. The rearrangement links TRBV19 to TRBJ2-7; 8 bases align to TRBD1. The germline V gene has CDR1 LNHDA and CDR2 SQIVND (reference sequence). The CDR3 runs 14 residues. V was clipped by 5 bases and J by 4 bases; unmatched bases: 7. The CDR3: CASSSLDRVYEQYF. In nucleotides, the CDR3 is TGTGCCAGTAGTTCCCTGGACAGGGTATACGAGCAGTACTTC.

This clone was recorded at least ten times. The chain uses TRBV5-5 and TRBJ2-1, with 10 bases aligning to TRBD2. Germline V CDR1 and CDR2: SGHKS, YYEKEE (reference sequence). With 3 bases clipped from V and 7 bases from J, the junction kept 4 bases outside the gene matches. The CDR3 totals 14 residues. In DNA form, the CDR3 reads TGTGCCAGCAGCTCCCTAGCGGGGGTAAATGAGCAGTTCTTC. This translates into CASSSLAGVNEQFF.

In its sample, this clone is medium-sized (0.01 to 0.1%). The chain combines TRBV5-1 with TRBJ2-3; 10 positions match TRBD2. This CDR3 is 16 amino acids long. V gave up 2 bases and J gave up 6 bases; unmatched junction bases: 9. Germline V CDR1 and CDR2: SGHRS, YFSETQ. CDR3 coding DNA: TGCGCCAGCAGCTTTGGCCTAGCGGGGGCTGGGGATACGCAGTATTTT. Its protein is CASSFGLAGAGDTQYF. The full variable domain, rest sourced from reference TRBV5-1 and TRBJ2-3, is KAGVTQTPRYLIKTRGQQVTLSCSPISGHRSVSWYQQTPGQGLQFLFEYFSETQRNKGNFPGRFSGRQFSNSRSEMNVSTLELGDSALYLCASSFGLAGAGDTQYFGPGTRLTVL.

The CDR3 here is CASSIVFEQYF. The CDR3 DNA is TGTGCCAGCAGCATTGTCTTCGAGCAGTACTTC. The J gene is TRBJ2-7, the V gene TRBV7-9; no reliable D call. The CDR3 covers 11 residues. Germline CDR1 and CDR2: SEHNR and FQNEAQ (reference sequence). Trimming stripped 5 bases from V and 6 bases from J, with 8 bases between.

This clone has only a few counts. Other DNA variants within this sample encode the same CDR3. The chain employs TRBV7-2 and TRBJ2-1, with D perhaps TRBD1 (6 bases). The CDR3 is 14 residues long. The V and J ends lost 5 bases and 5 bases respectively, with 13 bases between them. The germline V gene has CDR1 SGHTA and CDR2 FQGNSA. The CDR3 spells CASSLARDNNEQFF. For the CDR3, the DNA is TGTGCCAGCAGCCTCGCCCGGGACAACAATGAGCAGTTCTTC. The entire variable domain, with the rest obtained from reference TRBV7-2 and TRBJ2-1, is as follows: GAGVSQSPSNKVTEKGKDVELRCDPISGHTALYWYRQSLGQGLEFLIYFQGNSAPDKSGLPSDRFSAERTGGSVSTLTIQRTQQEDSAVYLCASSLARDNNEQFFGPGTRLTVL.

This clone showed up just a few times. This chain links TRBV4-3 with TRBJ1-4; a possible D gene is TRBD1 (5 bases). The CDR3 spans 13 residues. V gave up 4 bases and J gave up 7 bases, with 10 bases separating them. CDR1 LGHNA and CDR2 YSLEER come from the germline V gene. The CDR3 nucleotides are TGCGCCAGCAGCCCCCGGGGGGGTGAAAAACTGTTTTTT. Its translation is CASSPRGGEKLFF.

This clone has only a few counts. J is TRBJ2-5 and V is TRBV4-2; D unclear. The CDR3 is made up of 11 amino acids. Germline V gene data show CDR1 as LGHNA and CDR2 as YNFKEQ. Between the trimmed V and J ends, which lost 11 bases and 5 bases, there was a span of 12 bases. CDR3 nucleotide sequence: TGTGCCCGCCCTTCGCGGGAGACCCAGTACTTC. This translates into CARPSRETQYF.

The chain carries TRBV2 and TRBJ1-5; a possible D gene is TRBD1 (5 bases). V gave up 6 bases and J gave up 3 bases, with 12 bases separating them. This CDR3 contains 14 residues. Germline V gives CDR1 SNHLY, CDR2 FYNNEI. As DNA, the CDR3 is TGTGCCAGCAGCGCCGACAGAAACAATCAGCCCCAGCATTTT. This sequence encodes CASSADRNNQPQHF.

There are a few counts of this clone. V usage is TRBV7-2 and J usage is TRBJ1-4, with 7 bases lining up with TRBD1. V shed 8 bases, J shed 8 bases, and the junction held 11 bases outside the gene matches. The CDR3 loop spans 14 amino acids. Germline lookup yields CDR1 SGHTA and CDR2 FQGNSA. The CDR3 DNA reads TGTGCCAGCTCCCGAGGAGGGGGCGGAGAAAAACTGTTTTTT. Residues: CASSRGGGGEKLFF.

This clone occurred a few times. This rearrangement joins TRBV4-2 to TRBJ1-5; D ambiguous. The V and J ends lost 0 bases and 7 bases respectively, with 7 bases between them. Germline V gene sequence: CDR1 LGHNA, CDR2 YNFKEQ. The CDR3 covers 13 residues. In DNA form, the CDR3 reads TGTGCCAGCAGCCAAGATTACAGCCAGCCCCAGCATTTT. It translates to CASSQDYSQPQHF.

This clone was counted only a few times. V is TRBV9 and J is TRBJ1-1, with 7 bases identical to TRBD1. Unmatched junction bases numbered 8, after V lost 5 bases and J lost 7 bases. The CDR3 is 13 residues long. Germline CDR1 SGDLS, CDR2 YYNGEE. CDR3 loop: CASRATGPREAFF. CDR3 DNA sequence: TGTGCCAGCAGGGCGACAGGGCCTCGTGAAGCTTTCTTT.

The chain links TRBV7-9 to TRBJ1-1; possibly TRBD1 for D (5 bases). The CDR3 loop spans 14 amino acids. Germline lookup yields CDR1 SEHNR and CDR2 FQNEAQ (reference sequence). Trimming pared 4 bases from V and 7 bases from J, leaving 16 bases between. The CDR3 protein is CASSSLGNTGEAFF. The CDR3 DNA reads TGTGCCAGCAGCTCCTTGGGGAATACAGGTGAAGCTTTCTTT.

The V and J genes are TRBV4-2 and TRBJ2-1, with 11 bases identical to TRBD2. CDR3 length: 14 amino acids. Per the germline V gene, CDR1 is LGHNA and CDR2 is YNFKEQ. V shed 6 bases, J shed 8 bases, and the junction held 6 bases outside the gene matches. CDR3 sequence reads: CASSYSGGAYEQFF. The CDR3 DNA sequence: TGTGCCAGCAGTTATAGCGGGGGGGCCTATGAGCAGTTCTTC.

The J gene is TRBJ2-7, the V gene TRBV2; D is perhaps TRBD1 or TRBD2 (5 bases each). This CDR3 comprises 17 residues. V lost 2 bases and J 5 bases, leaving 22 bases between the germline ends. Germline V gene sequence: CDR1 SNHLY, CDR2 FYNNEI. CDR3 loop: CASSERGVGPMGHEQYV. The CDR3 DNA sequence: TGTGCCAGCAGTGAACGAGGAGTTGGACCCATGGGACACGAGCAGTACGTC.

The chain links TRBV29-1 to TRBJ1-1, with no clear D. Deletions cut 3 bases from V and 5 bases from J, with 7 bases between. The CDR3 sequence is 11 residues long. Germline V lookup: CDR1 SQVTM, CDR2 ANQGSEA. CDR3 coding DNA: TGCAGCGTTGATGCGGTGACTGAAGCTTTCTTT. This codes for CSVDAVTEAFF.

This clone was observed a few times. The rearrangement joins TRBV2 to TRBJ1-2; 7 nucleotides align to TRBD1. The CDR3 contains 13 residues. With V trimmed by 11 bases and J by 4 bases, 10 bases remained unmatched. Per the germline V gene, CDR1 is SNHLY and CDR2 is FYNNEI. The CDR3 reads CASMDGQAYGYTF. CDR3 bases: TGTGCCTCTATGGACGGACAGGCCTATGGCTACACCTTC. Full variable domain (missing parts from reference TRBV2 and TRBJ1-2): EPEVTQTPSHQVTQMGQEVILRCVPISNHLYFYWYRQILGQKVEFLVSFYNNEISEKSEIFDDQFSVERPDGSNFTLKIRSTKLEDSAMYFCASMDGQAYGYTFGSGTRLTVV.

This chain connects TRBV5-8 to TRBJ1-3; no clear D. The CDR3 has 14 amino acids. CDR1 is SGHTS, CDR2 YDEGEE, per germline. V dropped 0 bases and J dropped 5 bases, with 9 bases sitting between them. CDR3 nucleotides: TGTGCCAGCAGCTTGGAGGGTTTACGAAACACCATATATTTT. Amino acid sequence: CASSLEGLRNTIYF. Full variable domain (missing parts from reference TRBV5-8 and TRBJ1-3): EAGVTQSPTHLIKTRGQQATLRCSPISGHTSVYWYQQALGLGLQFLLWYDEGEERNRGNFPPRFSGRQFPNYSSELNVNALELEDSALYLCASSLEGLRNTIYFGEGSWLTVV.

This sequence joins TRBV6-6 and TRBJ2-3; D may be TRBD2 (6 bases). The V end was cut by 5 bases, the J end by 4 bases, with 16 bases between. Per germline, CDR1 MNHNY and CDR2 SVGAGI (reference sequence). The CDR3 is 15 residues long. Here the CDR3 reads CASSVSREISDTQYF. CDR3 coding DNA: TGTGCCAGCAGTGTCAGCCGGGAGATCTCAGATACGCAGTATTTT.

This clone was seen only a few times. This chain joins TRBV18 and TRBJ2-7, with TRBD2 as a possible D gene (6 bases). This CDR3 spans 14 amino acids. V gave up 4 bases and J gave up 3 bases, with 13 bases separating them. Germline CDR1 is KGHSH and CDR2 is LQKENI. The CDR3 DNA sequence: TGTGCCAGCTCACGAGAGACTAGTGGCTACGAGCAGTACTTC. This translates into CASSRETSGYEQYF.

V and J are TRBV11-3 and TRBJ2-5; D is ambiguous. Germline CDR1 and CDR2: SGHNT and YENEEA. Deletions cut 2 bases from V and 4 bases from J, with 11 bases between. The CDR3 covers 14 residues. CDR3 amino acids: CASSLSDWSETQYF. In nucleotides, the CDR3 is TGTGCCAGCAGCTTAAGTGACTGGTCAGAGACCCAGTACTTC.

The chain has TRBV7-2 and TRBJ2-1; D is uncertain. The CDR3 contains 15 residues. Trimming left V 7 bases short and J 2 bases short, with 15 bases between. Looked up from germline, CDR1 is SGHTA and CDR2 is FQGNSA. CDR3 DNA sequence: TGTGCCAGCAAACCGGCAGGAAACACCTACAATGAGCAGTTCTTC. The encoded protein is CASKPAGNTYNEQFF.

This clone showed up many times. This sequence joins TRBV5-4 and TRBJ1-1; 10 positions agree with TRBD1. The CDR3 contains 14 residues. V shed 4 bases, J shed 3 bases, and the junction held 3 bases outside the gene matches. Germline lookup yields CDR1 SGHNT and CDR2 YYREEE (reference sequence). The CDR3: CASSRQGADTEAFF. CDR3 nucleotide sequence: TGTGCCAGCAGCCGACAGGGGGCTGACACTGAAGCTTTCTTT.